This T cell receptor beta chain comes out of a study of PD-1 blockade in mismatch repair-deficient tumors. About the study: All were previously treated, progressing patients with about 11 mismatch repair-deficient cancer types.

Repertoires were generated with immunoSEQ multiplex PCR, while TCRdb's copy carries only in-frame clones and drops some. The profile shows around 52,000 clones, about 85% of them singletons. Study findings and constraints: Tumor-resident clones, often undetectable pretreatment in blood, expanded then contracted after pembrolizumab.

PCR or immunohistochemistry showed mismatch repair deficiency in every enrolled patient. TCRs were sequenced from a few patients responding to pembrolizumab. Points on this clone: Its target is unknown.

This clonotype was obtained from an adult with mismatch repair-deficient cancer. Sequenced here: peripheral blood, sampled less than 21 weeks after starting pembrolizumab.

The CDR3 here is CASSNSGTGPYNEQFF. CDR3 coding DNA: TGTGCCAGTAGCAATTCCGGGACAGGGCCATACAATGAGCAGTTCTTC. This rearrangement joins TRBV19 to TRBJ2-1, with 9 bases matching TRBD1. Losses at the gene ends were 6 bases for V and 4 bases for J; bases not matched to a gene: 10. Germline values: CDR1 LNHDA, CDR2 SQIVND (reference sequence). The CDR3 contains 16 residues.